These 12 T cell receptor beta chains were sequenced from one sample in a study of blood T cell repertoires in COVID-19 (dated by TCRdb to between 2020 and 2021). The protocol used for the library was the immunoSEQ multiplex PCR assay. TCRdb provides this immuneACCESS table in a form limited to in-frame rearrangements. Some clones are lacking; in checked studies, under half of them reflect an unresolved V gene, and why the rest are absent is not known. The sample contains approximately 200,000 clones, roughly 77% of them found a single time. The ten largest make up approximately 9.2% of the sample. The material sequenced was PBMCs or T cells enriched from blood (not recorded which). Receptors originate from a man aged 35-49 years who had recovered from COVID-19.

J is TRBJ2-2 and V is TRBV7-2, with no clear D. Germline V lookup: CDR1 SGHTA, CDR2 FQGNSA. Trimming removed 0 bases from V and 2 bases from J, with 4 bases in between. CDR3 length equals 14 residues. CDR3 coding DNA: TGTGCCAGCAGCTTAGCCACAAACACCGGGGAGCTGTTTTTT. This codes for CASSLATNTGELFF.

The chain has TRBV21-1 and TRBJ1-5; TRBD1, as called in the table, went unchecked against the DNA. TRBV21-1 is a pseudogene locus. This CDR3 is 14 amino acids long. The CDR3 DNA is TGTGCCAGCAGCATCGCAGGGATCGGGCAGCCCCAGCATTTT. Its translation: CASSIAGIGQPQHF.

The V call is TRBV29-1, the J call TRBJ2-3; weak D call: TRBD1 (5 bases). CDR3 length: 12 amino acids. V lost 5 bases, J lost 0 bases, and 6 bases lay in between. From germline, CDR1 is SQVTM and CDR2 ANQGSEA. CDR3 residues: CSVQGSTDTQYF. CDR3 nucleotides: TGCAGCGTTCAGGGAAGCACAGATACGCAGTATTTT.

This clone was detected only once. This rearrangement joins TRBV4-1 to TRBJ1-2; D gene ambiguous. CDR3 length equals 14 residues. V gave up 0 bases and J gave up 2 bases, with 7 bases separating them. Germline lookup yields CDR1 MGHRA and CDR2 YSYEKL. In DNA, the CDR3 is TGCGCCAGCAGCCAAGATGGTGGCAACTATGGCTACACCTTC. Its translation is CASSQDGGNYGYTF.

This clone was found a few times. The genes are TRBV9 and TRBJ1-2, with TRBD1 matching 7 bases. With V trimmed by 2 bases and J by 4 bases, 8 bases remained unmatched. CDR3 length: 15 residues. The germline gives CDR1 SGDLS, CDR2 YYNGEE. The CDR3 is CASSVTDRATYGYTF. The CDR3, as DNA: TGTGCCAGCAGCGTTACTGACAGGGCGACCTATGGCTACACCTTC.

The gene calls are TRBV7-8 and TRBJ1-2; D is possibly TRBD1 (6 bases). Trimming removed 1 base at V and 3 bases at J, with 9 bases between. The V gene's germline CDR1 is SGHVS and CDR2 FQNEAQ. The CDR3 runs to 14 residues. CDR3 region: CASSLVAGDYGYTF. The CDR3 region has the DNA TGTGCCAGCAGCTTAGTAGCAGGGGACTATGGCTACACCTTC. The entire variable domain, with the rest obtained from reference TRBV7-8 and TRBJ1-2, is as follows: GAGVSQSPRYKVAKRGQDVALRCDPISGHVSLFWYQQALGQGPEFLTYFQNEAQLDKSGLPSDRFFAERPEGSVSTLKIQRTQQEDSAVYLCASSLVAGDYGYTFGSGTRLTVV.

The V call is TRBV11-2, the J call TRBJ2-1, with 7 bases matching TRBD2. CDR1 and CDR2 (germline): SGHAT, FQNNGV. Trimming removed 8 bases from V and 8 bases from J; junction bases left unmatched: 15. CDR3 length: 15 residues. CDR3 coding DNA: TGTGCCAGCGGAAAGGCGATTAGCGGGTGGGATGAGCAGTTCTTC. Translated: CASGKAISGWDEQFF.

The V gene is TRBV11-2, the J gene TRBJ2-1; 10 bases align to TRBD2. The CDR3 extends over 19 amino acids. The trim removed 0 bases at V and 3 bases at J, leaving 11 bases unmatched. Germline V gives CDR1 SGHAT, CDR2 FQNNGV. CDR3 protein: CASSLDYLAGDYYYNEQFF. In nucleotides, the CDR3 is TGTGCCAGCAGCTTAGACTACCTAGCGGGAGACTACTACTACAATGAGCAGTTCTTC. The variable domain in full, completed from reference TRBV11-2 and TRBJ2-1, reads EAGVAQSPRYKIIEKRQSVAFWCNPISGHATLYWYQQILGQGPKLLIQFQNNGVVDDSQLPKDRFSAERLKGVDSTLKIQPAKLEDSAVYLCASSLDYLAGDYYYNEQFFGPGTRLTVL.

Details on this clone: A much larger clone lies a single base off, so this may be a read error. The sample holds other DNA sequences that translate to the same CDR3. The chain is built from TRBV30 and TRBJ1-4; no clear D gene. Germline CDR1 reads GTSNPN; CDR2 reads SVGIG (reference sequence). Trimming left V 0 bases short and J 8 bases short, with 4 bases between. This CDR3 region has 11 residues. CDR3 region: CAWSVREKLFF. CDR3 nucleotides: TGTGCCTGGAGTGTCCGGGAAAAACTGTTTTTT.

The genes are TRBV5-6 and TRBJ1-3, with 9 bases aligning to TRBD1. Germline V CDR1 and CDR2: SGHDT, YYEEEE. This CDR3 has 15 residues. Unmatched junction bases numbered 6, after V lost 6 bases and J lost 2 bases. The CDR3 loop reads CASTTGGAAGNTIYF. DNA of the CDR3: TGTGCCAGCACCACAGGGGGCGCAGCTGGAAACACCATATATTTT.

The V and J genes are TRBV5-6 and TRBJ2-7; TRBD2 matches 11 bases. CDR3 length: 17 amino acids. V shed 2 bases and J 1 base; nucleotides not matched to a gene: 8. Germline CDR1 and CDR2: SGHDT and YYEEEE. The CDR3 DNA is TGTGCCAGCAGCTTATGCACTAGCGGGGGTTTTTCCTACGAGCAGTACTTC. It encodes CASSLCTSGGFSYEQYF.

This clone came up a few times. The chain recombines TRBV19 with TRBJ1-5; 10 bases line up with TRBD1. The CDR3 has 19 amino acids. With 3 bases clipped from V and 3 bases from J, the junction kept 14 bases outside the gene matches. Per germline, CDR1 LNHDA and CDR2 SQIVND (reference sequence). The CDR3 DNA reads TGTGCCAGTAGTATCGTGGTTGGTGTGACAGGGGGCTTCAATCAGCCCCAGCATTTT. It is translated as CASSIVVGVTGGFNQPQHF.